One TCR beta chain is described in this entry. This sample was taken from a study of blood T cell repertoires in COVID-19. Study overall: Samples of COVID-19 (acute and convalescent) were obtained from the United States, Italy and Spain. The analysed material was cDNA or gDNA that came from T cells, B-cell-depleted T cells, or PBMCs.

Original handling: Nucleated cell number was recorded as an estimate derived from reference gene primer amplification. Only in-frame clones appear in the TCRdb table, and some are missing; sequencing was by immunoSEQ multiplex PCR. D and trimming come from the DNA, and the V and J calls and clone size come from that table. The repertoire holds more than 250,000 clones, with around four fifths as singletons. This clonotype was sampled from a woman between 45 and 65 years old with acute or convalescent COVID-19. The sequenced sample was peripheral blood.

The chain's CDR3 is CATSDLVSGSYTF. The CDR3 region has the DNA TGTGCCACCAGTGATTTGGTATCCGGTAGCTACACCTTC. This rearrangement joins TRBV24-1 to TRBJ1-2; no reliable D call. Deletions cut 0 bases from V and 9 bases from J, with 10 bases between. Germline V gene lookup returns CDR1 KGHDR and CDR2 SFDVKD. This CDR3 region has 13 residues.